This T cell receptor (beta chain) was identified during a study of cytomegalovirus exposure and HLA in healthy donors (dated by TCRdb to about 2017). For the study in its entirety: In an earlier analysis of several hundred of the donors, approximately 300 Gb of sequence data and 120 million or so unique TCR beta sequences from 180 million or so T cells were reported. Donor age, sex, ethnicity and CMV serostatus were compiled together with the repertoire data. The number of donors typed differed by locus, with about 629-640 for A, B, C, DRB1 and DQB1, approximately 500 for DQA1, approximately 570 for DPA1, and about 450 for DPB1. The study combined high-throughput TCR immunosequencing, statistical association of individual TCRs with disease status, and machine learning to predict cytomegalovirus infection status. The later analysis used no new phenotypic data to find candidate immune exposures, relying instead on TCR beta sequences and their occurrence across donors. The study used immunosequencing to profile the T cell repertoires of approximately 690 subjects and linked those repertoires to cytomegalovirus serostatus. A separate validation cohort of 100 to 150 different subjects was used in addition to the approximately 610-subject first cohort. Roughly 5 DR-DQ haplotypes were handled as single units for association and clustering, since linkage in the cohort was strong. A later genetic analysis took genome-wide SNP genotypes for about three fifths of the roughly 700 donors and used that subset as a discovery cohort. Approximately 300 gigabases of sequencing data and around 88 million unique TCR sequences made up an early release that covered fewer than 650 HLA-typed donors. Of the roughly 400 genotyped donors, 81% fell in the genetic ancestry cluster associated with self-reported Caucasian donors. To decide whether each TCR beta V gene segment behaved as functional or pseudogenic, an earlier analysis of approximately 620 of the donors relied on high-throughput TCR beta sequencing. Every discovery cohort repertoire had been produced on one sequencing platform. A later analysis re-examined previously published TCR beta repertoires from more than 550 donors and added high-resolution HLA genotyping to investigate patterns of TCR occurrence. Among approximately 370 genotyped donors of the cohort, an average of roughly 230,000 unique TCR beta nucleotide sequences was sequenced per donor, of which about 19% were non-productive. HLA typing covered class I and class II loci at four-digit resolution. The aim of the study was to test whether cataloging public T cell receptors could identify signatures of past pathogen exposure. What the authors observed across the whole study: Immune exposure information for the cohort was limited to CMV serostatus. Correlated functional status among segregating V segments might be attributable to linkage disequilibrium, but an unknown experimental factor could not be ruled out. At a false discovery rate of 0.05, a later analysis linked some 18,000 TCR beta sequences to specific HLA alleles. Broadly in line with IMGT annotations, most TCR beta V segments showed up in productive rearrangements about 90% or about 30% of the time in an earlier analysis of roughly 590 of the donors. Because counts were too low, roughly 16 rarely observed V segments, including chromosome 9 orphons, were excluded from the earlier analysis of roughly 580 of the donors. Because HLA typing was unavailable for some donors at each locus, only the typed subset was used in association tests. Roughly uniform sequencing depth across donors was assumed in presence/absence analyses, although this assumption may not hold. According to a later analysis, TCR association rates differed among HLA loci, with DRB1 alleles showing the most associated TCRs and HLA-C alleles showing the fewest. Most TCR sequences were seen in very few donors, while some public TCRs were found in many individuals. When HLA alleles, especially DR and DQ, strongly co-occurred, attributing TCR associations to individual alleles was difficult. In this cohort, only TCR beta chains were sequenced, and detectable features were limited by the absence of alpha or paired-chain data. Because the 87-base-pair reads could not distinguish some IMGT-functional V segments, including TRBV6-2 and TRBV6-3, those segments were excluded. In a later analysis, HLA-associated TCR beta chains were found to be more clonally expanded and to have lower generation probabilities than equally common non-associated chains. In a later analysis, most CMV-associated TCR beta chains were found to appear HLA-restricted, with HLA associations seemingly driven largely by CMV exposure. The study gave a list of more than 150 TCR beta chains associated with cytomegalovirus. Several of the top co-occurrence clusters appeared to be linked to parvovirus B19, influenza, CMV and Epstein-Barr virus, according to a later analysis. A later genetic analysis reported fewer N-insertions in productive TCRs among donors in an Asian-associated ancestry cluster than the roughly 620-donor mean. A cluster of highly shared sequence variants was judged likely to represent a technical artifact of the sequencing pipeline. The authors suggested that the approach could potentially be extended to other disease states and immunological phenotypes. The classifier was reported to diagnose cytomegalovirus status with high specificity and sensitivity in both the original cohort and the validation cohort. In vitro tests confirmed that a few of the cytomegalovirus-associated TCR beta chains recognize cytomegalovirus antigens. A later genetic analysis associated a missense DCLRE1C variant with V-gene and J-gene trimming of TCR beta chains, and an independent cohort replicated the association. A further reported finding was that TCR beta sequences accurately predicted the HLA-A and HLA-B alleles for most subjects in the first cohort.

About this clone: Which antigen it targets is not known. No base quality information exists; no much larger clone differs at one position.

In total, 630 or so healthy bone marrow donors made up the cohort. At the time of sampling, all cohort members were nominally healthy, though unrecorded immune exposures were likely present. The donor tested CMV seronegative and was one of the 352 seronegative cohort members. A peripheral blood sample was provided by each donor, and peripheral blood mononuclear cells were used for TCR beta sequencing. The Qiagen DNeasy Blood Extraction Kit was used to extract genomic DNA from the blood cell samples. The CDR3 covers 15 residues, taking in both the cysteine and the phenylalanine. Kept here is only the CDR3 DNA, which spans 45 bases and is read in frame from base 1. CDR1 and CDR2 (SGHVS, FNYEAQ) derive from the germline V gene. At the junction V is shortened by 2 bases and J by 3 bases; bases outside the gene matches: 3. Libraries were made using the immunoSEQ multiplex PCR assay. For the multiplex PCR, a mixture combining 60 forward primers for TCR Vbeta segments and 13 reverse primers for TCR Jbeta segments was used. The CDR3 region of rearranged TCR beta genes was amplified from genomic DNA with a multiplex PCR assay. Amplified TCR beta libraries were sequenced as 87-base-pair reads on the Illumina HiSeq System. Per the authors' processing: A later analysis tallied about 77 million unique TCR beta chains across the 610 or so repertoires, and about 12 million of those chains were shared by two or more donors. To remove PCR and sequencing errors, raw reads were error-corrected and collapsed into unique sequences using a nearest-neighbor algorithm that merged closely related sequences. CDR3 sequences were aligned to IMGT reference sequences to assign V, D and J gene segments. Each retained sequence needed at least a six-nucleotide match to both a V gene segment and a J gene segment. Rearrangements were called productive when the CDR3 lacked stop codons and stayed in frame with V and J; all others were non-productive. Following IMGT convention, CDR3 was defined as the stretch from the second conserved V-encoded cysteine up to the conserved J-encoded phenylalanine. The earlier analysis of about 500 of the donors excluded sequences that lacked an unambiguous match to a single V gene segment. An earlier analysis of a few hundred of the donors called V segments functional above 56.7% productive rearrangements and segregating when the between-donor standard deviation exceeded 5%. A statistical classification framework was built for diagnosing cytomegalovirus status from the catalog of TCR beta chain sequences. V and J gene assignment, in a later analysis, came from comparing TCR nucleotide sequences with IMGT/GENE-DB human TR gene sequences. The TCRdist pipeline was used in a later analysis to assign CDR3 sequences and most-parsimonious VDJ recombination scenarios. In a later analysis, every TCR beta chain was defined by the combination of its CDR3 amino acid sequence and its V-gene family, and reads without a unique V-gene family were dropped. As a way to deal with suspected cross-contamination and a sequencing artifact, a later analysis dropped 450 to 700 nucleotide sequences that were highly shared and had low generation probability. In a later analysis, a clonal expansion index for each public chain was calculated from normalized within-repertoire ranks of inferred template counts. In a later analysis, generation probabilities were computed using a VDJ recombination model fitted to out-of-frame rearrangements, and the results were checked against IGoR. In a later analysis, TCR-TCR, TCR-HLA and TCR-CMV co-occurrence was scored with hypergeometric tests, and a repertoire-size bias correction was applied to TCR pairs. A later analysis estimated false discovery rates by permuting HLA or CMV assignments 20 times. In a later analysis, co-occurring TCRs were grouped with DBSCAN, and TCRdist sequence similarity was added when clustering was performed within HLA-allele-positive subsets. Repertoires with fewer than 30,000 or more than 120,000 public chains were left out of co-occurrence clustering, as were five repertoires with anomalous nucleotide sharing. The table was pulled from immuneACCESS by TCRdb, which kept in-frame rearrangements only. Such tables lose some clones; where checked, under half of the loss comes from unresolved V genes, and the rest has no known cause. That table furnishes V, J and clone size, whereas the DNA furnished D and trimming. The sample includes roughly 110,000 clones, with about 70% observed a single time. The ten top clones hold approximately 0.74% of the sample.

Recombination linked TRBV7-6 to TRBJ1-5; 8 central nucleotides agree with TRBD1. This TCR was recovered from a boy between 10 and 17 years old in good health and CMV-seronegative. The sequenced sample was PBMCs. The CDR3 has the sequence CASSLTGGANQPQHF. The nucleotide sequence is TGTGCCAGCAGCTTAACAGGGGGAGCCAATCAGCCCCAGCATTTT. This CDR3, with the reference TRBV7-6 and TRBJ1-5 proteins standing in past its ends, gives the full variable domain GAGVSQSPRYKVTKRGQDVALRCDPISGHVSLYWYRQALGQGPEFLTYFNYEAQQDKSGLPNDRFSAERPEGSISTLTIQRTEQRDSAMYRCASSLTGGANQPQHFGDGTRLSIL.